The next 25 T cell receptor beta chains were all read from a single sample in a study of CD8 T cells in ankylosing spondylitis. General observations from the study: Made up of about eight highly homologous variants, a TCR beta motif appeared characteristic of ankylosing spondylitis blood.

No cognate antigen is known for these TCRs. TCRdb ran MiXCR on the 5' RACE reads and lists one entry per CDR3 protein. The profile shows over 700,000 distinct CDR3 sequences, over 15% of them singletons. The sequenced material came from blood, either unsorted or a sorted T cell fraction (not recorded which). The origin of the receptors is a male donor with ankylosing spondylitis.

This clonotype was detected many times. The chain carries TRBV4-1 and TRBJ2-1, with D possibly called TRBD1 or TRBD2 (7 bases each). The V end lost 0 bases, the J end lost 2 bases, and 11 bases lay between the germline ends. There are 16 residues in the CDR3. Germline CDR1 and CDR2: MGHRA and YSYEKL. The CDR3 loop is CASSQDQGGAYNEQFF. The CDR3 DNA is TGCGCCAGCAGCCAAGATCAGGGGGGGGCCTACAATGAGCAGTTCTTC.

Only a few counts were recorded for this clonotype. V gene TRBV10-3 combines with J gene TRBJ1-1; TRBD1 is a possible D gene (5 bases). This CDR3 is built from 14 residues. The germline V gene has CDR1 ENHRY and CDR2 SYGVKD. Trimming stripped 3 bases from V and 3 bases from J, with 11 bases between. As DNA, the CDR3 is TGTGCCATCAGTGAACCGGGGGAGTACACTGAAGCTTTCTTT. Its protein is CAISEPGEYTEAFF.

In this sample, this clonotype turned up a few times. This rearrangement joins TRBV7-2 to TRBJ1-1; unclear D gene. Germline CDR1 and CDR2: SGHTA and FQGNSA. The CDR3 has 14 amino acids. V lost 5 bases to trimming and J lost 2 bases, with 12 bases between them. CDR3 residues: CASSPGPDNTEAFF. CDR3 nucleotides: TGTGCCAGCAGCCCCGGCCCAGATAACACTGAAGCTTTCTTT.

The CDR3 here is CASSLGGVPTLEQYF. CDR3 nucleotides: TGTGCCAGCAGCTTAGGAGGGGTTCCCACTCTCGAGCAGTACTTC. The chain employs TRBV11-1 and TRBJ2-7; D could derive from TRBD1 or TRBD2 (5 bases each). Looked up from germline, CDR1 is SGHAT and CDR2 is FQDESV (reference sequence). Trimming cost V 1 base and J 6 bases, with 16 bases left between them. This CDR3 contains 15 residues. Using reference TRBV11-1 and TRBJ2-7 for the parts outside the CDR3, the full variable domain is EAEVAQSPRYKITEKSQAVAFWCDPISGHATLYWYRQILGQGPELLVQFQDESVVDDSQLPKDRFSAERLKGVDSTLKIQPAELGDSAMYLCASSLGGVPTLEQYFGPGTRLTVT.

The rearrangement joins TRBV12-3 or TRBV12-4 to TRBJ2-1, with D possibly matching TRBD1 (6 bases). V was clipped by 4 bases and J by 4 bases, with 11 bases between them. The CDR3 runs 14 residues. As DNA, the CDR3 is TGTGCCAGCAGTTGGCAGGGGATTTACAATGAGCAGTTCTTC. Translated, it gives CASSWQGIYNEQFF.

This rearrangement joins TRBV5-1 to TRBJ1-6; TRBD1 agrees at 7 bases. This CDR3 has 18 amino acids. Per the germline V gene, CDR1 is SGHRS and CDR2 is YFSETQ. V lost 4 bases, J lost 0 bases, and 10 bases stayed unmatched. CDR3 protein: CASSRSSGQSSYNSPLHF. As DNA, the CDR3 is TGCGCCAGCAGCCGGTCCTCGGGACAGAGCTCCTATAATTCACCCCTCCACTTT.

This clonotype turned up a few times. This sequence joins TRBV11-2 and TRBJ2-1; TRBD2 matches 10 bases. Losses at the gene ends were 2 bases for V and 3 bases for J; bases not matched to a gene: 4. CDR3 length: 16 residues. Per germline, CDR1 SGHAT and CDR2 FQNNGV. CDR3 sequence: CASSLFVAGGYNEQFF. The CDR3 DNA reads TGTGCCAGCAGCTTATTTGTAGCGGGGGGCTACAATGAGCAGTTCTTC.

The gene calls are TRBV28 and TRBJ2-6, with a tentative D call TRBD1 (5 bases). The CDR3 contains 19 residues. Germline lookup yields CDR1 MDHEN and CDR2 SYDVKM. V lost 6 bases and J 4 bases, leaving 25 bases between the germline ends. The CDR3 loop reads CASSPNYDIRAAGANVLTF. CDR3 sequence (DNA): TGTGCCAGCAGCCCTAACTATGATATCAGGGCGGCCGGGGCCAACGTCCTGACTTTC. The full variable domain, rest sourced from reference TRBV28 and TRBJ2-6, is DVKVTQSSRYLVKRTGEKVFLECVQDMDHENMFWYRQDPGLGLRLIYFSYDVKMKEKGDIPEGYSVSREKKERFSLILESASTNQTSMYLCASSPNYDIRAAGANVLTFGAGSRLTVL.

The chain links TRBV30 to TRBJ2-1; no clear D. V lost 8 bases and J 0 bases, leaving 11 bases between the germline ends. Germline V gives CDR1 GTSNPN, CDR2 SVGIG (reference sequence). The CDR3 contains 13 residues. The CDR3 reads CAQYKNSYNEQFF. The CDR3 DNA is TGTGCCCAATATAAAAACTCCTACAATGAGCAGTTCTTC.

The table lists this clonotype with many counts. V is TRBV10-3 and J is TRBJ1-1; D perhaps matches TRBD1 (6 bases). Trimming pared 6 bases from V and 0 bases from J, leaving 14 bases between. Per germline, CDR1 ENHRY and CDR2 SYGVKD. This CDR3 is 15 amino acids long. CDR3 in DNA: TGTGCCATCAGGACCTCGGACAGTCTGAACACTGAAGCTTTCTTT. Its protein product is CAIRTSDSLNTEAFF.

This clonotype was seen only a few times. The chain is built from TRBV7-2 and TRBJ1-1; maybe TRBD1 (6 bases). Germline V CDR1 and CDR2: SGHTA, FQGNSA. V was shortened by 0 bases and J by 8 bases, with 13 bases between the two germline ends. The CDR3 covers 14 residues. DNA of the CDR3: TGTGCCAGCAGCTTAGCTACAGTCCAGGGGGAAGCTTTCTTT. Protein product: CASSLATVQGEAFF.

This clonotype was seen a few times. V and J are TRBV6-6 and TRBJ2-5, with TRBD2 as a possible D gene (6 bases). Germline V gives CDR1 MNHNY, CDR2 SVGAGI (reference sequence). The CDR3 is 13 amino acids. Trimming took off 8 bases at V and 4 bases at J, with 14 bases between the two ends. DNA of the CDR3: TGTGCCAGCTCTATTGGAGGGATAGAGACCCAGTACTTC. Its protein product is CASSIGGIETQYF.

The chain couples TRBV6-2 or TRBV6-3 to TRBJ2-1, with 10 bases fitting TRBD2. CDR1 is MNHEY, CDR2 SVGEGT, per germline. This CDR3 spans 15 amino acids. V was pared by 8 bases and J by 0 bases, with 4 bases of the junction left unmatched. The CDR3 region has the DNA TGTGCCAGCGGTGTAGCGGGAGGCTCCTACAATGAGCAGTTCTTC. This encodes CASGVAGGSYNEQFF.

The chain has TRBV29-1 and TRBJ1-3; tentatively, D is TRBD1 (5 bases). CDR3 size: 12 residues. Trimming cost V 7 bases and J 0 bases, with 7 bases left between them. The germline CDR1 and CDR2 sequences are SQVTM and ANQGSEA. CDR3 bases: TGCAGCGGAGGGGACTCTGGAAACACCATATATTTT. Residues: CSGGDSGNTIYF.

This clonotype was picked up a small number of times. The CDR3 DNA reads as TGTGCCAGCAGTCAGGACAGTCCTAATGAAAAACTGTTTTTT. This sequence encodes CASSQDSPNEKLFF. The V gene is TRBV6-1, the J gene TRBJ1-4; possibly TRBD1 for D (6 bases). This CDR3 has 14 amino acids. V lost 5 bases to trimming and J lost 3 bases, with 10 bases between them. Germline loops: CDR1 MNHNS, CDR2 SASEGT.

This clonotype was seen ten or more times. This sequence joins TRBV5-1 and TRBJ1-1, with a possible D match to TRBD1 (5 bases). V dropped 4 bases and J dropped 0 bases, with 13 bases sitting between them. The germline CDR1 and CDR2 sequences are SGHRS and YFSETQ. This CDR3 contains 15 residues. The CDR3 sequence is CASSPDDSMNTEAFF. The CDR3 DNA is TGCGCCAGCAGCCCTGACGACAGTATGAACACTGAAGCTTTCTTT.

V usage is TRBV10-3 and J usage is TRBJ1-6; D remains unclear. V lost 6 bases and J lost 7, with 7 bases in between. Germline V gene sequence: CDR1 ENHRY, CDR2 SYGVKD. This CDR3 comprises 12 residues. Written as DNA, the CDR3 is TGTGCCATCAGCGGACCCAATTCACCCCTCCACTTT. Protein: CAISGPNSPLHF.

This sequence joins TRBV7-2 and TRBJ1-4, with unresolved D. CDR3 length: 14 amino acids. Germline V gives CDR1 SGHTA, CDR2 FQGNSA. V was clipped by 4 bases and J by 4 bases, with 10 bases between them. This chain's CDR3 is CASSSGGFNEKLFF. CDR3 DNA: TGTGCCAGCAGCTCCGGTGGGTTTAATGAAAAACTGTTTTTT.

The table lists this clonotype with a count of one. The chain uses TRBV27 and TRBJ1-1; TRBD1 matches 9 bases. Germline CDR1 reads MNHEY; CDR2 reads SMNVEV (reference sequence). The CDR3 is made up of 15 amino acids. Losses at the gene ends were 3 bases for V and 4 bases for J; bases not matched to a gene: 6. The CDR3 coding sequence is TGTGCCAGCAGTTTGGGGGACAGGGTATCCACTGAAGCTTTCTTT. It translates to CASSLGDRVSTEAFF.

The rearrangement links TRBV28 to TRBJ1-3, with D perhaps matching TRBD1 (5 bases). The CDR3 spans 15 residues. Per germline, CDR1 MDHEN and CDR2 SYDVKM. Trimming pared 8 bases from V and 0 bases from J, leaving 14 bases between. CDR3 amino acids: CASATGTNSGNTIYF. The CDR3, as DNA: TGTGCCAGCGCGACGGGGACGAACTCTGGAAACACCATATATTTT.

The chain recombines TRBV28 with TRBJ2-3; D is ambiguous. Trimming took 5 bases from V and 5 from J, leaving 20 bases between them. The germline CDR1 and CDR2 sequences are MDHEN and SYDVKM. The length of the CDR3 is 16 residues. The CDR3 protein is CASSRTGSGQKDTQYF. The CDR3 DNA is TGTGCCAGCAGTCGGACCGGCTCGGGTCAAAAAGATACGCAGTATTTT. The entire variable domain, with the rest obtained from reference TRBV28 and TRBJ2-3, is as follows: DVKVTQSSRYLVKRTGEKVFLECVQDMDHENMFWYRQDPGLGLRLIYFSYDVKMKEKGDIPEGYSVSREKKERFSLILESASTNQTSMYLCASSRTGSGQKDTQYFGPGTRLTVL.

The chain employs TRBV2 and TRBJ1-5; no definite D call. CDR1 SNHLY and CDR2 FYNNEI come from the germline V gene. The V end was cut by 4 bases, the J end by 4 bases, with 8 bases between. This CDR3 region has 13 residues. This CDR3 is CASSGRLNQPQHF. In DNA form, the CDR3 reads TGTGCCAGCAGTGGGCGGCTGAATCAGCCCCAGCATTTT.

This clonotype was seen only a few times. This rearrangement joins TRBV12-3 or TRBV12-4 to TRBJ2-3; 14 nucleotides match TRBD2. This CDR3 has 18 residues. After removal of 4 bases from V and 2 bases from J, the junction contained 8 bases not matched to a gene. The DNA for the CDR3 is TGTGCCAGCAGTTCCGGGACTAGCGGGAGCGACGCCACAGATACGCAGTATTTT. Its translation: CASSSGTSGSDATDTQYF.

This clonotype was seen a few times. This chain joins TRBV7-9 and TRBJ2-7; D may match TRBD1 or TRBD2 (5 bases each). The ends were cut back, 4 bases at V and 3 bases at J, with 16 bases in the middle. Germline loops: CDR1 SEHNR, CDR2 FQNEAQ (reference sequence). This CDR3 region has 15 residues. The CDR3 DNA reads TGTGCCAGCAGCTCCGCCCTGGCAGGGAGCTACGAGCAGTACTTC. Translation gives CASSSALAGSYEQYF.

This rearrangement joins TRBV12-3 or TRBV12-4 to TRBJ2-3; 8 positions match TRBD2. Losses at the gene ends were 7 bases for V and 2 bases for J; bases not matched to a gene: 11. The CDR3 is 16 residues long. CDR3 DNA: TGTGCCAGCAACCCCGGGAGCGGGGGCTTCACAGATACGCAGTATTTT. Translating it yields CASNPGSGGFTDTQYF.